This T cell receptor beta chain stems from a study of cytomegalovirus exposure and HLA in healthy donors. With 60 Vbeta and 13 Jbeta primers, the PCR was carried out. Repertoires were generated with immunoSEQ multiplex PCR, while TCRdb's copy carries only in-frame clones and drops some. In the table there are over 100,000 clones, 73% of which are singletons. The CDR3 runs to 11 residues. Germline V lookup: CDR1 MNHEY, CDR2 SVGAGI. V was shortened by 7 bases and J by 8 bases, with 10 bases between the two germline ends. Findings and caveats of the study: Immune exposure data for these donors was limited to CMV serostatus.

With respect to this clone: Its antigen remains unidentified.

The specimen was PBMCs. This TCR derives from a middle-aged man in good health and CMV-seronegative. The chain combines TRBV6-5 with TRBJ2-3; D is ambiguous. The CDR3 nucleotides are TGTGCCAGCAACTCCGGTAGTACGCAGTATTTT. Translation: CASNSGSTQYF.